These 23 T cell receptor beta chains came from one sample sequenced in a study of T cells in Graves' hyperthyroidism and ophthalmopathy. RNA transcripts provided the source from which TCR beta CDR3 regions were amplified. The study used the HTBI primer set for a first-round RT-PCR of the TCR CDR3. TCRdb re-called the multiplex PCR reads with MiXCR, one entry per CDR3 protein. Altogether fewer than 450,000 distinct CDR3 sequences are present, around 15% being singletons, with the ten largest covering around 27%. Sequenced material: blood. These receptors came from a man aged 45-65 years with Graves' ophthalmopathy.

This clonotype was counted many times. The CDR3 DNA reads TGCAGTGCAAGACTTAGCGGGGGCAAAAACATTCAGTACTTC. Translation gives CSARLSGGKNIQYF. The V gene is TRBV20-1, the J gene TRBJ2-4; 9 bases agree with TRBD2. The germline CDR1 and CDR2 sequences are DFQATT and SNEGSKA (reference sequence). V gave up 6 bases and J gave up 3 bases; unmatched junction bases: 6. The CDR3 is 14 residues long.

This clonotype was counted at least ten times. The V call is TRBV5-1, the J call TRBJ2-1, with 7 bases fitting TRBD2. The CDR3 runs 14 residues. The germline gives CDR1 SGHRS, CDR2 YFSETQ. The V gene end was trimmed by 4 bases and the J gene end by 5 bases; junction bases not matched to a gene: 6. The CDR3 DNA is TGCGCCAGCAGCCCTACGGGAGGTGACAATGAGCAGTTCTTC. Protein: CASSPTGGDNEQFF. Looking up the rest from reference TRBV5-1 and TRBJ2-1 gives the full variable domain: KAGVTQTPRYLIKTRGQQVTLSCSPISGHRSVSWYQQTPGQGLQFLFEYFSETQRNKGNFPGRFSGRQFSNSRSEMNVSTLELGDSALYLCASSPTGGDNEQFFGPGTRLTVL.

Ten or more counts support this clonotype. This chain joins TRBV27 and TRBJ2-1; D tentatively reads TRBD1 or TRBD2 (5 bases each). Germline V gene sequence: CDR1 MNHEY, CDR2 SMNVEV (reference sequence). The CDR3 sequence is 17 residues long. V gave up 2 bases and J gave up 0 bases, with 14 bases separating them. The CDR3 here is CASSLGATGSSYNEQFF. In DNA, the CDR3 is TGTGCCAGCAGTTTAGGGGCCACGGGGAGCTCCTACAATGAGCAGTTCTTC.

This clonotype was picked up a small number of times. V gene TRBV4-1 combines with J gene TRBJ2-1; D is perhaps TRBD1 or TRBD2 (5 bases each). The CDR3 spans 15 residues. Trimming stripped 1 base from V and 6 bases from J, with 13 bases between. Germline CDR1 reads MGHRA; CDR2 reads YSYEKL. CDR3 DNA: TGCGCCAGCAGCCAAGTCGTGGGGGATGGCAATGAGCAGTTCTTC. This gives the protein CASSQVVGDGNEQFF.

V and J are TRBV6-2 or TRBV6-3 and TRBJ2-1; 9 bases map to TRBD2. The V gene's germline CDR1 is MNHEY and CDR2 SVGEGT. J gave up 4 bases and V 2 bases, and 3 bases lay outside the gene matches. The CDR3 is 15 amino acids. CDR3 in amino acids: CASSYERGAYNEQFF. The CDR3 nucleotides read TGTGCCAGCAGTTACGAGCGGGGGGCTTACAATGAGCAGTTCTTC.

This clonotype was observed a few times. The chain is built from TRBV19 and TRBJ2-5; perhaps TRBD1 as D (6 bases). Germline V lookup: CDR1 LNHDA, CDR2 SQIVND (reference sequence). This CDR3 is 16 amino acids long. V gave up 3 bases and J gave up 5 bases, with 19 bases separating them. The chain's CDR3 is CASSIRPGKRGETQYF. DNA for the CDR3: TGTGCCAGTAGTATCCGGCCAGGGAAAAGGGGGGAGACCCAGTACTTC.

This chain connects TRBV9 to TRBJ2-1, with D possibly TRBD1 on 5 matching bases. Germline V gene data show CDR1 as SGDLS and CDR2 as YYNGEE. This CDR3 has 14 residues. V shed 3 bases and J shed 1 base, with 8 bases lying between them. In nucleotides, the CDR3 is TGTGCCAGCAGCGAGACAGCGTCCTACAATGAGCAGTTCTTC. Translating it yields CASSETASYNEQFF.

This clonotype showed up just a few times. This sequence joins TRBV3-1 and TRBJ2-6; 8 bases fit TRBD2. The germline gives CDR1 LGHDT, CDR2 YNNKEL (reference sequence). After removal of 5 bases from V and 4 bases from J, the junction contained 7 bases not matched to a gene. The CDR3 has 16 amino acids. The CDR3 reads CASSFSGAQGANVLTF. CDR3 DNA: TGTGCCAGCAGCTTTAGCGGGGCCCAAGGGGCCAACGTCCTGACTTTC.

The V and J genes are TRBV7-9 and TRBJ2-2; D possibly uses TRBD1 or TRBD2 (5 bases each). The germline gives CDR1 SEHNR, CDR2 FQNEAQ (reference sequence). The CDR3 extends over 15 amino acids. The germline V and J ends were trimmed by 4 bases and 0 bases, with 9 bases remaining between them. The CDR3 DNA sequence: TGTGCCAGCAGCTGGGACCCCACGAACACCGGGGAGCTGTTTTTT. As protein: CASSWDPTNTGELFF.

In its sample, this clonotype was seen many times. The chain joins TRBV24-1 to TRBJ2-1; 7 bases match TRBD1. CDR3 length: 16 residues. Unmatched junction bases numbered 9, after V lost 2 bases and J lost 6 bases. Germline V lookup: CDR1 KGHDR, CDR2 SFDVKD. The CDR3 loop reads CATSDSRQGYGNEQFF. The DNA of the CDR3 is TGTGCCACCAGTGATTCGCGACAGGGTTACGGCAATGAGCAGTTCTTC.

This clonotype was detected ten times or more. The chain carries TRBV12-3 or TRBV12-4 and TRBJ2-3, with 10 bases lining up with TRBD1. V was clipped by 6 bases and J by 2 bases; unmatched bases: 5. CDR3 length: 15 amino acids. CDR3 nucleotides: TGTGCCAGCAGCACGGACAGGGGGGACACAGATACGCAGTATTTT. It specifies CASSTDRGDTDTQYF.

The chain has TRBV29-1 and TRBJ2-2; the match to TRBD2 covers 8 bases. Germline CDR1 reads SQVTM; CDR2 reads ANQGSEA. The CDR3 loop spans 15 amino acids. V lost 4 bases, J lost 4 bases, and 8 bases stayed unmatched. For the CDR3, the DNA is TGCAGCGTTGGAAACATAGCGGGACCCACCGGGGAGCTGTTTTTT. Protein sequence: CSVGNIAGPTGELFF.

This clonotype was seen many times. The chain employs TRBV12-3 or TRBV12-4 and TRBJ2-2; D uncertain. The CDR3 extends over 12 amino acids. V lost 3 bases and J lost 6, with 5 bases in between. The CDR3 is CASSLTPGELFF. CDR3 nucleotides: TGTGCCAGCAGTTTGACTCCCGGGGAGCTGTTTTTT.

This clonotype was observed at least ten times. This rearrangement joins TRBV3-1 to TRBJ2-5, with no clear D. Germline values: CDR1 LGHDT, CDR2 YNNKEL (reference sequence). The CDR3 covers 12 residues. The V and J ends lost 1 base and 4 bases respectively, with 4 bases between them. Written as DNA, the CDR3 is TGTGCCAGCAGCCAAGTAAGAGAGACCCAGTACTTC. This encodes CASSQVRETQYF.

The table lists this clonotype with many counts. The V gene is TRBV2, the J gene TRBJ1-2, with D unresolved. Germline V gives CDR1 SNHLY, CDR2 FYNNEI. The CDR3 consists of 15 residues. The germline V and J ends were trimmed by 5 bases and 4 bases, with 17 bases remaining between them. The CDR3 DNA follows: TGTGCCAGCAGTCCCGCCAGACATACGACCTATGGCTACACCTTC. Its protein is CASSPARHTTYGYTF.

V gene TRBV7-9 combines with J gene TRBJ2-1, with D tentatively TRBD2 (7 bases). The germline V gene encodes CDR1 SEHNR and CDR2 FQNEAQ (reference sequence). Trimming left V 1 base short and J 8 bases short, with 15 bases between. This CDR3 is built from 15 residues. The chain's CDR3 is CASSLVRLAGDEQFF. The CDR3, as DNA: TGTGCCAGCAGCTTAGTGAGACTAGCAGGGGATGAGCAGTTCTTC. The whole variable domain, filled in from reference TRBV7-9 and TRBJ2-1, reads DTGVSQNPRHKITKRGQNVTFRCDPISEHNRLYWYRQTLGQGPEFLTYFQNEAQLEKSRLLSDRFSAERPKGSFSTLEIQRTEQGDSAMYLCASSLVRLAGDEQFFGPGTRLTVL.

The V gene is TRBV6-1, the J gene TRBJ2-7; TRBD2 agrees at 11 bases. The CDR3 runs to 16 residues. The junction had 8 bases not matched to a gene; V was cut back by 5 bases and J by 2 bases. CDR1 MNHNS and CDR2 SASEGT come from the germline V gene. CDR3 nucleotides: TGTGCCAGCAGTTCCCTGAAGACTAGCGGGACCTACGAGCAGTACTTC. This codes for CASSSLKTSGTYEQYF.

Ten or more counts support this clonotype. This CDR3 reads CSASSGTVNTGELFF. CDR3 sequence (DNA): TGCAGTGCTAGCTCCGGGACGGTCAACACCGGGGAGCTGTTTTTT. V is TRBV20-1 and J is TRBJ2-2; D is tentatively TRBD1 or TRBD2 (5 bases each). V lost 3 bases to trimming and J lost 2 bases, with 13 bases between them. The length of the CDR3 is 15 residues. Germline CDR1 reads DFQATT; CDR2 reads SNEGSKA (reference sequence).

This clonotype has more than one count but fewer than ten. V gene TRBV20-1 combines with J gene TRBJ1-2, with D possibly TRBD1 on 6 matching bases. Trimming cost V 0 bases and J 1 base, with 18 bases left between them. This CDR3 is 17 amino acids long. Looked up from germline, CDR1 is DFQATT and CDR2 is SNEGSKA (reference sequence). CDR3 DNA: TGCAGTGCTAGAGATCCTCTAGATGACAGGAGTAACTATGGCTACACCTTC. Protein product: CSARDPLDDRSNYGYTF.

The rearrangement joins TRBV12-3 or TRBV12-4 to TRBJ2-2; TRBD2 might be the D (7 bases). V lost 6 bases, J lost 7 bases, and 24 bases lay in between. This CDR3 contains 17 residues. The CDR3 coding sequence is TGTGCCAGCAGCCCGCGTTGGGGGGGGGCGCAGGGCGGGGAGCTGTTTTTT. Protein: CASSPRWGGAQGGELFF.

The table lists this clonotype with a few counts. The rearrangement links TRBV9 to TRBJ1-6, with a tentative D call TRBD1 (5 bases). Germline CDR1 reads SGDLS; CDR2 reads YYNGEE. The germline V and J ends were trimmed by 3 bases and 4 bases, with 14 bases remaining between them. The CDR3 covers 16 residues. The CDR3 DNA is TGTGCCAGCAGCGCCGAAATGACAGAATATAATTCACCCCTCCACTTT. It encodes CASSAEMTEYNSPLHF.

This chain connects TRBV2 to TRBJ2-4; D gene uncertain. Per germline, CDR1 SNHLY and CDR2 FYNNEI. The CDR3 loop spans 15 amino acids. V gave up 3 bases and J gave up 5 bases, with 14 bases separating them. This CDR3 is CASSDEGGDQNIQYF. The CDR3 bases are TGTGCCAGCAGTGATGAAGGCGGCGATCAAAACATTCAGTACTTC.

This clonotype was observed many times. The chain joins TRBV11-2 to TRBJ2-7, with D unresolved. Germline V CDR1 and CDR2: SGHAT, FQNNGV. The germline V and J ends were trimmed by 0 bases and 0 bases, with 9 bases remaining between them. CDR3 length: 15 amino acids. The CDR3 coding sequence is TGTGCCAGCAGCTTAGACCCAGTCCCCTCCTACGAGCAGTACTTC. Its translation: CASSLDPVPSYEQYF.